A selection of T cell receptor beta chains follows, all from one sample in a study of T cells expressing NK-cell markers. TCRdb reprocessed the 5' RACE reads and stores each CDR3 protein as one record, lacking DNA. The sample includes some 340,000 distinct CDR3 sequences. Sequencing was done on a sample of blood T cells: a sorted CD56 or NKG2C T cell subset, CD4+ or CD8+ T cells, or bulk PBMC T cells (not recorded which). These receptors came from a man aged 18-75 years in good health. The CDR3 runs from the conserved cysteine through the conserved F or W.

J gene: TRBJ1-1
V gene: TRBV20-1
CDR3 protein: CSARGTGRNTEAFF

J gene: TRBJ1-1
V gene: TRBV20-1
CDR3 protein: CSAREGQWNTEAFF

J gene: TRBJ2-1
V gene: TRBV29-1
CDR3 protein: CSTSNGGISEQFF

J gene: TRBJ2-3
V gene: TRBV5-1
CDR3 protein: CASSLEFGGLVGTDTQYF

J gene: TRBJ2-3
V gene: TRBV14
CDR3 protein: CASSQDLGGGRSTDTQYF

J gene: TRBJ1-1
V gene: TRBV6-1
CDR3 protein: CASIGRVTYRDRNTEAFF

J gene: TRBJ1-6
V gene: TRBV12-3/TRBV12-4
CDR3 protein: CASRRGLNNSPLHF

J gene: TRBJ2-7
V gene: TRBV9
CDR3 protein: CASSVSSETGFSEQYF

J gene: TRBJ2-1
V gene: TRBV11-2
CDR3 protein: CASSLVLGGTFYNEQFF

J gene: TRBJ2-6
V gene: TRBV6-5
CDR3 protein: CASSSNTISSGANVLTF

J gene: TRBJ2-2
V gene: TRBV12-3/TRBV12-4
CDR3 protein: CASSSGDRGGTGELFF

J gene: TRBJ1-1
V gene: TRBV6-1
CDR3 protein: CASSERQSEAFF

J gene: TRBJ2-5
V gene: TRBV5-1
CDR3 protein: CASSLQTEETQYF

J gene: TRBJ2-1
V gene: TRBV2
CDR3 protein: CASRRDSSYNEQFF

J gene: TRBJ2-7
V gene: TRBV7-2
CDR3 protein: CASSPGLAFPEQYF

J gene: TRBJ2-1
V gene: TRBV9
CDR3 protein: CASSVEGQDYNEQFF

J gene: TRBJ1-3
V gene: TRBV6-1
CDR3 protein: CASRTTRGQGGNTIYF

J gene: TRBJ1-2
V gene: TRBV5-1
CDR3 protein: CASSLEGMRGYTF

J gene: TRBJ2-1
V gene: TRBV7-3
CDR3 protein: CASSRSGTSGGGYNEQFF

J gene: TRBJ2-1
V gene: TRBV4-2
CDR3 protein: CASSQDLTGRKQFF

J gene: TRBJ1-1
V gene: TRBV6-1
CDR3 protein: CASSIGGQGAVNTEAFF

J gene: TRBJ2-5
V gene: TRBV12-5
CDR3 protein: CASGFSLGRGQETQYF

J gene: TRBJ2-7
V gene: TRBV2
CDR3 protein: CATGPELYEQYF

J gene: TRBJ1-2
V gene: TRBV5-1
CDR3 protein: CASSTRDPSDNGYTF

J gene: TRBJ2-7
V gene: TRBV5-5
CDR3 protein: CASSLTGISYEQYF

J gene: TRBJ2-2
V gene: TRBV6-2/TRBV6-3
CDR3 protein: CASRTTSKAPTGELFF

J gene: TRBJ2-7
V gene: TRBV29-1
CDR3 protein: CSVALGLAGYEQYF